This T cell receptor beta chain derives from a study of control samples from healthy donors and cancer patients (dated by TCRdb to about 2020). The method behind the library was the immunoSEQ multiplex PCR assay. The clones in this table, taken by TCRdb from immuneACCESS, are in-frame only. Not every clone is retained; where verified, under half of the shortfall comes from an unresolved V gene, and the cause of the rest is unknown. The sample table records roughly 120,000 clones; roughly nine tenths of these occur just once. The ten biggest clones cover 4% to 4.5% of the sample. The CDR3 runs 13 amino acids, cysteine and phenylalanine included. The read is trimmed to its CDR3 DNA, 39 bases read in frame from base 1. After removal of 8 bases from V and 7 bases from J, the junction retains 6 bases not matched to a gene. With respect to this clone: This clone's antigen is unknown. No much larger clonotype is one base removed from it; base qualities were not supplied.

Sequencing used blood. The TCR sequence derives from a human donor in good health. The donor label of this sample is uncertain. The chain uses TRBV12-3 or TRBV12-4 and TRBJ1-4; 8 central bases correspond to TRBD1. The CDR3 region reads CASGQGSREKLFF. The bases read TGTGCCAGCGGACAGGGATCTCGTGAAAAACTGTTTTTT.